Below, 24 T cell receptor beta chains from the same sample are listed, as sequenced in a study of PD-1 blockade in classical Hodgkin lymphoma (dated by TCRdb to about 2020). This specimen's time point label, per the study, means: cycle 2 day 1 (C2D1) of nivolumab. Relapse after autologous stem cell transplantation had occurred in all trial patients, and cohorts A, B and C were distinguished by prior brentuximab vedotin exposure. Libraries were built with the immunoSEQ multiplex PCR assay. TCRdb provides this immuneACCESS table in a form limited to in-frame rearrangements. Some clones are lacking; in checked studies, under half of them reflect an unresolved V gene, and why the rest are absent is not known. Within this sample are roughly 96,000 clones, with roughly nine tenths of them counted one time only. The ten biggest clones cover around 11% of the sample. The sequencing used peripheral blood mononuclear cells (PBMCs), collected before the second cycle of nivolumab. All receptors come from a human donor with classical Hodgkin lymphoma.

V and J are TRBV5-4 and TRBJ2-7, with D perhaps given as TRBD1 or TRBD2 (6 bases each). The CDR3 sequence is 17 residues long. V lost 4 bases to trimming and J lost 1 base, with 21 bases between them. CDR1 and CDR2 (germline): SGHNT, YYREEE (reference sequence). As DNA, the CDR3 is TGTGCCAGCAGCCCGGGGGCCCCCGGGACACATTCCTACGAGCAGTACTTC. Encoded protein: CASSPGAPGTHSYEQYF.

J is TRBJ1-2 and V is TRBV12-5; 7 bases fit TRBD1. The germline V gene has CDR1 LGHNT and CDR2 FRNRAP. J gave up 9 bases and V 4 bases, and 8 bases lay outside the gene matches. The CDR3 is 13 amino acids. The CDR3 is CASGSPQTGRYTF. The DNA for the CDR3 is TGTGCTAGTGGTTCGCCCCAGACAGGGCGCTACACCTTC.

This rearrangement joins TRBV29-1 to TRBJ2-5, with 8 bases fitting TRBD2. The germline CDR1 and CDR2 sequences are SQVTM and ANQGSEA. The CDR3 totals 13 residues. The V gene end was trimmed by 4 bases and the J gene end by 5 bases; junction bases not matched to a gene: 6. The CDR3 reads CSVVAGWGETQYF. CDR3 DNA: TGCAGCGTTGTAGCGGGGTGGGGTGAGACCCAGTACTTC. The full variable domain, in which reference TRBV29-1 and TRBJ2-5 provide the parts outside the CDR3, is SAVISQKPSRDICQRGTSLTIQCQVDSQVTMMFWYRQQPGQSLTLIATANQGSEATYESGFVIDKFPISRPNLTFSTLTVSNMSPEDSSIYLCSVVAGWGETQYFGPGTRLLVL.

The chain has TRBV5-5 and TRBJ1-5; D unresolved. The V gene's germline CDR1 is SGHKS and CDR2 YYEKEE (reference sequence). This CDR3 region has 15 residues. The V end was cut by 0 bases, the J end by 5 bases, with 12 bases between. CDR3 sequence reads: CASSLGLSEYQPQHF. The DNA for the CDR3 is TGTGCCAGCAGCTTGGGGCTGTCCGAGTATCAGCCCCAGCATTTT.

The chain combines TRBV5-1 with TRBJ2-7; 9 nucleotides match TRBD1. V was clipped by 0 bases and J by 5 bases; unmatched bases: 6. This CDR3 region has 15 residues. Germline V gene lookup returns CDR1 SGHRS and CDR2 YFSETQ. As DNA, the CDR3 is TGCGCCAGCAGCTTGGAGGGGGACAGGGTCCACGAGCAGTACTTC. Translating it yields CASSLEGDRVHEQYF.

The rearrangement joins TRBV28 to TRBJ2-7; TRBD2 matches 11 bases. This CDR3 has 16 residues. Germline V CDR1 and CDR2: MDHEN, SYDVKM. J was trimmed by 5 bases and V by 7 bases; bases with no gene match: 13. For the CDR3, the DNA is TGTGCCAGCATCCCCCAGGTAGCGGGGGGGCCAGACGAGCAGTACTTC. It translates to CASIPQVAGGPDEQYF. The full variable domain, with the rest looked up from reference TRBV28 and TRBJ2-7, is DVKVTQSSRYLVKRTGEKVFLECVQDMDHENMFWYRQDPGLGLRLIYFSYDVKMKEKGDIPEGYSVSREKKERFSLILESASTNQTSMYLCASIPQVAGGPDEQYFGPGTRLTVT.

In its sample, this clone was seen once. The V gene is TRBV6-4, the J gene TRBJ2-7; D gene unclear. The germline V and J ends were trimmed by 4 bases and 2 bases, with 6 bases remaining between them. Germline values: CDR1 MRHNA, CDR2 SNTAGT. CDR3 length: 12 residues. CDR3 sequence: CASSGFTYEQYF. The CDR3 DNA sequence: TGTGCCAGCAGTGGCTTTACCTACGAGCAGTACTTC.

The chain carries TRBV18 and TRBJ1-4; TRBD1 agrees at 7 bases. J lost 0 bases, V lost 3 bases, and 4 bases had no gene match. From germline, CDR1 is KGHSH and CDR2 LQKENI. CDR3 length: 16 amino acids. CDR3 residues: CASSPAGTATNEKLFF. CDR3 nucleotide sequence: TGTGCCAGCTCACCCGCTGGGACAGCAACTAATGAAAAACTGTTTTTT.

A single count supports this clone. CDR3 DNA: TGCGCCAGCAGCGCAGGACAGGGGGGGAACTACGAGCAGTACTTC. This sequence encodes CASSAGQGGNYEQYF. The chain carries TRBV10-1 and TRBJ2-7, with 10 nucleotides matching TRBD1. CDR1 is WNHNN, CDR2 SYGVQD, per germline (reference sequence). The CDR3 is made up of 15 amino acids. V was clipped by 6 bases and J by 3 bases; unmatched bases: 8.

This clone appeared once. In DNA form, the CDR3 reads TGTGCCAGCACCAGACAGGGGGCAACTAATGAAAAACTGTTTTTT. Its protein is CASTRQGATNEKLFF. The chain is built from TRBV6-1 and TRBJ1-4; TRBD1 matches 9 bases. This CDR3 region has 15 residues. CDR1 MNHNS and CDR2 SASEGT come from the germline V gene. The V gene end was trimmed by 7 bases and the J gene end by 0 bases; junction bases not matched to a gene: 3.

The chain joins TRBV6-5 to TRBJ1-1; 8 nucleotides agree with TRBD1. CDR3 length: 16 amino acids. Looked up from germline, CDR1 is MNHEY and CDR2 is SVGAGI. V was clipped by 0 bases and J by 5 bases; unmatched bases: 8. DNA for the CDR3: TGTGCCAGCAGTTACTCCACAGGGGGAGGGCTAACTGAAGCTTTCTTT. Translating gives CASSYSTGGGLTEAFF.

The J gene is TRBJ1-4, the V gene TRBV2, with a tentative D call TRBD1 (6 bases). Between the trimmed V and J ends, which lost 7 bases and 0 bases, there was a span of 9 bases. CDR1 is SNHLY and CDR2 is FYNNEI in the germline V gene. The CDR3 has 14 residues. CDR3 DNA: TGTGCCAGCAACGGACAGACAACTAATGAAAAACTGTTTTTT. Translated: CASNGQTTNEKLFF.

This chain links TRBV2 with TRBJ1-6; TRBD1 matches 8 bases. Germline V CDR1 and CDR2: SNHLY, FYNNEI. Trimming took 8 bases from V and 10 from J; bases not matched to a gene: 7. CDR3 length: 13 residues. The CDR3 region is CASRTGRGSPLHF. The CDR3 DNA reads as TGTGCCAGCCGGACAGGGAGAGGGTCACCCCTCCACTTT. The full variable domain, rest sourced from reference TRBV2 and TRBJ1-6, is EPEVTQTPSHQVTQMGQEVILRCVPISNHLYFYWYRQILGQKVEFLVSFYNNEISEKSEIFDDQFSVERPDGSNFTLKIRSTKLEDSAMYFCASRTGRGSPLHFGNGTRLTVT.

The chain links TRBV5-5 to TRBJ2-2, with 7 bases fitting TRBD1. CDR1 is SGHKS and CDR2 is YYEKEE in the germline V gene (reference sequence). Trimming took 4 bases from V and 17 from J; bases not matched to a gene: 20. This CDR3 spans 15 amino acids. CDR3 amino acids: CASSRDSTNTGEQFF. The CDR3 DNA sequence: TGTGCCAGCAGCCGGGACAGCACGAACACCGGGGAGCAATTTTTT.

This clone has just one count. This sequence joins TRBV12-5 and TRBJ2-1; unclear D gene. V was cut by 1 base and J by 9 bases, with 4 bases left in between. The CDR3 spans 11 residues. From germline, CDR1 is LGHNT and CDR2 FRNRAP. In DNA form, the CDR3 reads TGTGCTAGTGGTTTGGGAGGTGAGCAGTTCTTC. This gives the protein CASGLGGEQFF.

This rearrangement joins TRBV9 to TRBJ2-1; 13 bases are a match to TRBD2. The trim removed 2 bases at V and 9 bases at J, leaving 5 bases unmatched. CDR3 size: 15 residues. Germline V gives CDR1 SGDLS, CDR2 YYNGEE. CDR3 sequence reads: CASSVGLAGSSEQFF. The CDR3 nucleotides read TGTGCCAGCAGCGTGGGACTAGCGGGAAGCAGTGAGCAGTTCTTC.

The CDR3 DNA follows: TGTGCCAGCTCACCACCGTCAGTTTTGGGCGAGCAGTACTTC. It specifies CASSPPSVLGEQYF. The chain combines TRBV18 with TRBJ2-7, with D uncertain. V dropped 0 bases and J dropped 6 bases, with 12 bases sitting between them. CDR1 and CDR2 (germline): KGHSH, LQKENI. The CDR3 is 14 residues long.

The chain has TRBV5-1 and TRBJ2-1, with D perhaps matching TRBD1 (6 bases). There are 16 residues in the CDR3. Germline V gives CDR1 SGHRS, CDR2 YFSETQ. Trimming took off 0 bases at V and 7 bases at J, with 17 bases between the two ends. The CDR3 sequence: CASSLVSGGKGNEQFF. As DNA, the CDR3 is TGCGCCAGCAGCTTGGTATCTGGGGGCAAGGGGAATGAGCAGTTCTTC.

Here the CDR3 reads CASSPSGGTATDTQYF. The CDR3 nucleotides read TGCGCCAGCAGCCCGAGCGGGGGGACAGCCACAGATACGCAGTATTTT. This sequence joins TRBV4-1 and TRBJ2-3, with 9 bases matching TRBD2. This CDR3 is built from 16 residues. Germline CDR1 MGHRA, CDR2 YSYEKL. J lost 2 bases, V lost 4 bases, and 7 bases had no gene match.

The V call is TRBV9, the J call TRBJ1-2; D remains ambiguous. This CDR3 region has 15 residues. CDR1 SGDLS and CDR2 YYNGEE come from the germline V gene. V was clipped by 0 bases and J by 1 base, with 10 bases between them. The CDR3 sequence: CASSVGPGLNYGYTF. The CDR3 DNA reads TGTGCCAGCAGCGTAGGGCCAGGACTTAACTATGGCTACACCTTC.

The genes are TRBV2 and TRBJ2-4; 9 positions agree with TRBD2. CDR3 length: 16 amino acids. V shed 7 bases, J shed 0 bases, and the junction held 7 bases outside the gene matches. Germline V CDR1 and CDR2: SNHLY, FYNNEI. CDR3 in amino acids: CASTQTSGIAKNIQYF. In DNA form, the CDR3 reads TGTGCCAGCACCCAGACTAGCGGTATAGCCAAAAACATTCAGTACTTC.

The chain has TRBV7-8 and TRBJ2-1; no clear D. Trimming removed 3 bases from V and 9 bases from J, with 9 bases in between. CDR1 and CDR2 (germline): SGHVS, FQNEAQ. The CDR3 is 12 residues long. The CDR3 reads CASSFPFSEQFF. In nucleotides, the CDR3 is TGTGCCAGCAGCTTCCCATTTAGTGAGCAGTTCTTC.

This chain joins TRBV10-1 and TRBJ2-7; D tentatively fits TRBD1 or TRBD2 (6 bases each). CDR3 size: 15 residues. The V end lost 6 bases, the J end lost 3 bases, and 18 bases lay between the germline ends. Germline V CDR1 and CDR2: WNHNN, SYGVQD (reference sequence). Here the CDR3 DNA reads TGCGCCAGCAGCCCCGGGACGGAGGGGGTCTACGAGCAGTACTTC. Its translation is CASSPGTEGVYEQYF.

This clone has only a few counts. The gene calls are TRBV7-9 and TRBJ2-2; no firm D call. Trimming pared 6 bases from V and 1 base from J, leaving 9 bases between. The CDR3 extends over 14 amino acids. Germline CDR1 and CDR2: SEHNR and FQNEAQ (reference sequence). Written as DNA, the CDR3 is TGTGCCAGCAGTCGGACGGAGAACACCGGGGAGCTGTTTTTT. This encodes CASSRTENTGELFF.